These 20 T cell receptor beta chains originate from one sample sequenced in a study of T cell clonotyping in hematopoietic cell transplantation. Sequenced by immunoSEQ multiplex PCR; TCRdb stores in-frame clones only, minus some. The data contain thousands of clones, about three quarters of them seen just once; the ten biggest clones take up just under 35%. The sequencing used peripheral blood mononuclear cells, collected 100 days after allogeneic stem cell transplant. The receptor source for this set is a male patient between 45 and 59 years old who had an allogeneic stem cell transplant from an unrelated donor, so the T cells may come from the graft donor. Some clones in this sample may be carry-over from other donors' samples.

Within the sample, this clone is large. The V call is TRBV4-1, the J call TRBJ1-4, with 7 bases that match TRBD1. The CDR3 is 16 amino acids. V gave up 4 bases and J gave up 5 bases; unmatched junction bases: 10. Germline V gene sequence: CDR1 MGHRA, CDR2 YSYEKL. The CDR3 DNA follows: TGCGCCAGCAGCCCTAAACCGGGACAGAAGAATGAAAAACTGTTTTTT. This translates into CASSPKPGQKNEKLFF.

J is TRBJ2-1 and V is TRBV5-1; 8 nucleotides align to TRBD2. CDR1 and CDR2 from the germline V gene are SGHRS and YFSETQ. This CDR3 has 15 residues. The ends lost 4 bases at V and 3 bases at J; junction bases unmatched: 6. CDR3 residues: CASSPGGRDYNEQFF. In DNA form, the CDR3 reads TGCGCCAGCAGCCCGGGGGGGAGAGACTACAATGAGCAGTTCTTC.

As concerns this clone: This sample also contains other DNA sequences that code for the same CDR3. The rearrangement links TRBV10-3 to TRBJ1-5, with 9 positions matching TRBD1. The germline gives CDR1 ENHRY, CDR2 SYGVKD. This CDR3 is built from 16 residues. V shed 0 bases and J 4 bases; nucleotides not matched to a gene: 4. CDR3 residues: CAISESGTGRNQPQHF. CDR3 sequence (DNA): TGTGCCATCAGTGAGTCCGGGACAGGGCGGAATCAGCCCCAGCATTTT.

By sample fraction, this clone is medium-sized. This sequence joins TRBV7-6 and TRBJ2-1; tentatively, D is TRBD1 or TRBD2 (5 bases each). Trimming took 3 bases from V and 5 from J, leaving 8 bases between them. Germline-derived CDR1 and CDR2 are SGHVS and FNYEAQ. The CDR3 is 13 residues long. Here the CDR3 DNA reads TGTGCCAGCAGCTTCCGGGGCGACAATGAGCAGTTCTTC. Its protein product is CASSFRGDNEQFF.

This clone was seen a handful of times. The chain couples TRBV13 to TRBJ1-2; D is unresolved. The germline V gene encodes CDR1 PRHDT and CDR2 FYEKMQ (reference sequence). V was trimmed by 5 bases and J by 4 bases, leaving 20 bases between them. The CDR3 has 16 amino acids. CDR3 coding DNA: TGTGCCAGCAGCACCCATACGAGAGGTATAATCTATGGCTACACCTTC. Translated, it gives CASSTHTRGIIYGYTF.

The genes are TRBV13 and TRBJ2-3, with 10 bases lining up with TRBD2. Germline CDR1 and CDR2: PRHDT and FYEKMQ (reference sequence). Trimming cost V 3 bases and J 6 bases; bases outside gene matches: 0. CDR3 size: 13 residues. Written as DNA, the CDR3 is TGTGCCAGCAGCTTTAGCGGGGGGGATACGCAGTATTTT. This sequence encodes CASSFSGGDTQYF.

The rearrangement uses TRBV7-2 and TRBJ1-2, with a possible D match to TRBD1 (5 bases). The germline V and J ends were trimmed by 1 base and 6 bases, with 12 bases remaining between them. CDR1 SGHTA and CDR2 FQGNSA come from the germline V gene. The CDR3 loop spans 14 amino acids. This chain's CDR3 is CASSLVSGHDGYTF. CDR3 nucleotides: TGTGCCAGCAGCTTAGTGTCAGGGCATGATGGCTACACCTTC.

The chain links TRBV6-5 to TRBJ2-5; either TRBD1 or TRBD2 may fit D (6 bases each). Germline lookup yields CDR1 MNHEY and CDR2 SVGAGI. This CDR3 is 15 amino acids long. The ends were cut back, 2 bases at V and 5 bases at J, with 15 bases in the middle. CDR3 in amino acids: CASSYVRGRGETQYF. The CDR3 nucleotides are TGTGCCAGCAGTTACGTCCGGGGGCGCGGGGAGACCCAGTACTTC.

The rearrangement links TRBV6-5 to TRBJ1-4; 10 bases fit TRBD1. The CDR3 covers 15 residues. Unmatched junction bases numbered 5, after V lost 2 bases and J lost 8 bases. Germline assignment: CDR1 MNHEY and CDR2 SVGAGI. CDR3 loop: CASSYRDRGGEKLFF. The CDR3 coding sequence is TGTGCCAGCAGTTACCGGGACAGGGGAGGCGAAAAACTGTTTTTT.

The J gene is TRBJ2-2, the V gene TRBV27; 9 positions match TRBD1. Looked up from germline, CDR1 is MNHEY and CDR2 is SMNVEV (reference sequence). Unmatched junction bases numbered 6, after V lost 6 bases and J lost 4 bases. This CDR3 has 15 amino acids. This CDR3 reads CASSRQGVSTGELFF. The CDR3 DNA sequence: TGTGCCAGCAGCCGACAGGGGGTTAGCACCGGGGAGCTGTTTTTT.

The gene calls are TRBV5-1 and TRBJ2-3; D possibly corresponds to TRBD2 (6 bases). The CDR3 totals 18 residues. The germline CDR1 and CDR2 sequences are SGHRS and YFSETQ. The V and J ends lost 4 bases and 0 bases respectively, with 21 bases between them. The DNA for the CDR3 is TGCGCCAGCAGCCTCAATGCGGGATATACGGCGAGCACAGATACGCAGTATTTT. Its translation is CASSLNAGYTASTDTQYF.

The chain couples TRBV6-1 to TRBJ2-5, with 10 bases matching TRBD1. With V trimmed by 4 bases and J by 5 bases, 19 bases remained unmatched. Germline CDR1 is MNHNS and CDR2 is SASEGT. The CDR3 consists of 19 residues. This CDR3 is CASSGPRGTGASRIETQYF. Here the CDR3 DNA reads TGTGCCAGCAGTGGCCCCCGTGGGACAGGGGCTTCAAGAATTGAGACCCAGTACTTC.

This chain joins TRBV7-9 and TRBJ1-1, with D possibly matching TRBD1 (5 bases). Germline CDR1 and CDR2: SEHNR and FQNEAQ (reference sequence). Deletions cut 2 bases from V and 8 bases from J, with 9 bases between. CDR3 size: 12 residues. CDR3 sequence (DNA): TGTGCCAGCAGCTTAAGGGACGGGGAAGCTTTCTTT. It encodes CASSLRDGEAFF.

The V gene is TRBV6-1, the J gene TRBJ1-6; D is unclear. Trimming removed 4 bases at V and 9 bases at J, with 25 bases between. The CDR3 is 18 amino acids. Germline loops: CDR1 MNHNS, CDR2 SASEGT. Here the CDR3 DNA reads TGTGCCAGCAGTGGCTCCAGTGTGCCCAAATCCCCGAGTTCACCCCTCCACTTT. It specifies CASSGSSVPKSPSSPLHF.

This rearrangement joins TRBV15 to TRBJ2-7; the D is unclear. The ends were cut back, 2 bases at V and 4 bases at J, with 6 bases in the middle. The germline CDR1 and CDR2 sequences are LNHNV and YYDKDF (reference sequence). The CDR3 length is 12 residues. The CDR3 region is CATSRPYYEQYF. The CDR3, as DNA: TGTGCCACCAGCAGACCTTATTACGAGCAGTACTTC.

The chain uses TRBV13 and TRBJ1-2; D is unresolved. The germline V gene encodes CDR1 PRHDT and CDR2 FYEKMQ (reference sequence). The V end was cut by 5 bases, the J end by 5 bases, with 18 bases between. The CDR3 has 15 residues. This chain's CDR3 is CASSATHTVGYGYTF. The CDR3 DNA reads TGTGCCAGCAGCGCGACCCACACCGTCGGGTATGGCTACACCTTC.

This chain links TRBV7-9 with TRBJ2-1; TRBD1 matches 7 bases. Germline V gene lookup returns CDR1 SEHNR and CDR2 FQNEAQ (reference sequence). The ends lost 2 bases at V and 2 bases at J; junction bases unmatched: 3. The CDR3 spans 15 residues. The CDR3 DNA is TGTGCCAGCAGCTTAACCAGGGGGACCTACAATGAGCAGTTCTTC. Protein sequence: CASSLTRGTYNEQFF.

The chain couples TRBV28 to TRBJ2-7; D is unclear. CDR1 is MDHEN, CDR2 SYDVKM, per germline. The germline V and J ends were trimmed by 7 bases and 1 base, with 14 bases remaining between them. The CDR3 spans 14 residues. CDR3 sequence (DNA): TGTGCCAGCACAGGATTAGCCTCGTCCTACGAGCAGTACTTC. Its translation is CASTGLASSYEQYF.

In its sample, this clone was seen a few times. The chain employs TRBV4-1 and TRBJ1-2; D gene unclear. Trimming removed 0 bases from V and 4 bases from J, with 12 bases in between. Germline-derived CDR1 and CDR2 are MGHRA and YSYEKL. This CDR3 region has 15 residues. The DNA for the CDR3 is TGCGCCAGCAGCCAAGATGCGGTCACCCTCTATGGCTACACCTTC. Its protein is CASSQDAVTLYGYTF.

The V call is TRBV28, the J call TRBJ1-1; 8 bases map to TRBD1. The V gene's germline CDR1 is MDHEN and CDR2 SYDVKM. The CDR3 is 16 residues long. The J segment lost 0 bases and the V segment lost 2 bases, leaving 5 bases of the junction unmatched. CDR3 sequence reads: CASSLGAGGVNTEAFF. The CDR3 DNA reads TGTGCCAGCAGTTTAGGCGCAGGGGGCGTGAACACTGAAGCTTTCTTT. Together with reference TRBV28 and TRBJ1-1, the CDR3 gives the full variable domain: DVKVTQSSRYLVKRTGEKVFLECVQDMDHENMFWYRQDPGLGLRLIYFSYDVKMKEKGDIPEGYSVSREKKERFSLILESASTNQTSMYLCASSLGAGGVNTEAFFGQGTRLTVV.